The 10 T cell receptor beta chains below all came from one sample that was sequenced in a study of neurological immune-mediated disorders (dated by TCRdb to about 2019). The method behind the library was 5' RACE. These reads were obtained on an Illumina HiSeq 2500. TCRdb cleaned the public reads at Q25 with fastp, built clones with MiXCR and kept in-frame beta chains. When rows share a CDR3 protein, they turn into one entry using the most common DNA and genes. Counted in this sample were roughly 14,000 distinct CDR3 sequences; more than 6% of them appeared once. The leading ten clones occupy approximately 24% of the sample. Sequencing was performed on CD8+ T cells from blood. The receptor source for this set is a woman aged 40 to 50 in good health.

This clonotype was counted ten times or more. The CDR3 nucleotides read TGTGCCAGCAGCTTGGATGCGGGAGGGCCTTTCACCGGGGAGCTGTTTTTT. It yields the protein CASSLDAGGPFTGELFF. The chain combines TRBV5-5 with TRBJ2-2; 9 bases match TRBD2. This CDR3 comprises 17 residues. Germline lookup yields CDR1 SGHKS and CDR2 YYEKEE (reference sequence). With V trimmed by 0 bases and J by 4 bases, 7 bases remained unmatched. Looking up the rest from reference TRBV5-5 and TRBJ2-2 gives the full variable domain: DAGVTQSPTHLIKTRGQQVTLRCSPISGHKSVSWYQQVLGQGPQFIFQYYEKEERGRGNFPDRFSARQFPNYSSELNVNALLLGDSALYLCASSLDAGGPFTGELFFGEGSRLTVL.

This clonotype was seen ten or more times. The chain carries TRBV12-3 or TRBV12-4 and TRBJ2-5; 13 bases line up with TRBD2. The CDR3 runs 16 residues. The V segment lost 5 bases and the J segment 5 bases; nucleotides outside the gene matches: 8. CDR3 protein: CASSTTSGRPLETQYF. CDR3 sequence (DNA): TGTGCCAGCAGTACGACTAGCGGGAGGCCGCTGGAGACCCAGTACTTC.

This clonotype was picked up many times. CDR3 protein: CASSHRDLPYGYTF. CDR3 in DNA: TGTGCCAGCAGCCACCGGGACTTACCCTATGGCTACACCTTC. V gene TRBV14 combines with J gene TRBJ1-2, with a weak D call TRBD1 (5 bases). Germline V lookup: CDR1 SGHDN, CDR2 FVKESK. There are 14 residues in the CDR3. Trimming cost V 3 bases and J 4 bases, with 12 bases left between them.

Many counts were recorded for this clonotype. The chain carries TRBV29-1 and TRBJ2-5; TRBD2 aligns across 7 bases. There are 14 residues in the CDR3. V shed 5 bases, J shed 7 bases, and the junction held 13 bases outside the gene matches. Germline CDR1 and CDR2: SQVTM and ANQGSEA. In DNA form, the CDR3 reads TGCAGCGTTCCTGTGGGCAGCCCGGGAGGGACCCAGTACTTC. Protein: CSVPVGSPGGTQYF.

In this sample, this clonotype turned up many times. This chain joins TRBV12-3 or TRBV12-4 and TRBJ2-7, with D possibly called TRBD1 or TRBD2 (7 bases each). Trimming took off 6 bases at V and 6 bases at J, with 12 bases between the two ends. CDR3 size: 12 residues. DNA of the CDR3: TGTGCCAGCAGCCCAGGGGGGGGCGAGCAGTACTTC. Protein: CASSPGGGEQYF.

This clonotype was counted many times. Here the CDR3 reads CSAPYGVLNEQFF. CDR3 sequence (DNA): TGCAGTGCCCCTTACGGGGTGCTCAATGAGCAGTTCTTC. The chain links TRBV20-1 to TRBJ2-1; D may be TRBD2 (5 bases). The CDR3 is 13 amino acids. CDR1 and CDR2 from the germline V gene are DFQATT and SNEGSKA (reference sequence). V was pared by 6 bases and J by 6 bases, with 15 bases between.

Concerning this clonotype itself: A much larger clone lies one base from this, so it may be a read error. The genes are TRBV10-3 and TRBJ2-2; a possible D gene is TRBD2 (5 bases). Germline values: CDR1 ENHRY, CDR2 SYGVKD. The V gene lost 11 bases and the J gene lost 4 bases, with 17 bases spanning the gap. The CDR3 loop spans 14 amino acids. This CDR3 reads CASGLDSGTGELFF. CDR3 nucleotides: TGTGCCTCCGGACTGGACTCGGGCACCGGGGAGCTGTTTTTT.

This clonotype was found many times. V is TRBV3-1 and J is TRBJ2-3, with a possible D match to TRBD2 (6 bases). There are 16 residues in the CDR3. CDR1 and CDR2 (germline): LGHDT, YNNKEL (reference sequence). V gave up 0 bases and J gave up 3 bases, with 13 bases separating them. The CDR3 DNA is TGTGCCAGCAGCCAAGATTTCGGACTACCTACAGATACGCAGTATTTT. Protein product: CASSQDFGLPTDTQYF.

This clonotype was seen ten or more times. V usage is TRBV20-1 and J usage is TRBJ1-1, with a possible D match to TRBD1 (5 bases). The germline V gene has CDR1 DFQATT and CDR2 SNEGSKA (reference sequence). This CDR3 has 11 amino acids. The CDR3 is CRTRGYTEAFF. In DNA form, the CDR3 reads TGCAGGACGAGGGGTTACACTGAAGCTTTCTTT.

This clonotype occurred many times. CDR3 in amino acids: CASSQGLNTEAFF. DNA of the CDR3: TGTGCCAGTAGTCAGGGATTGAACACTGAAGCTTTCTTT. The chain employs TRBV19 and TRBJ1-1, with a tentative D call TRBD1 (5 bases). The CDR3 contains 13 residues. The V gene's germline CDR1 is LNHDA and CDR2 SQIVND (reference sequence). V was clipped by 5 bases and J by 0 bases, with 7 bases between them.